This entry features one T cell receptor (beta chain) sequence. Its antigen is not identified. This sample stems from a study of cytomegalovirus exposure and HLA in healthy donors. Study-level information: Ancestry clustering placed around four fifths of roughly 400 genotyped donors in the Caucasian-associated cluster.

Notes on the study in general: Some public TCRs appeared in many individuals, while most sequences were rare. According to an earlier analysis, most TCR beta V segments yielded productive rearrangements about 87% or about 30% of the time.

60 Vbeta and 13 Jbeta primers were used in PCR. Produced via immunoSEQ multiplex PCR; TCRdb's table is partial and in-frame only. The data hold 200,000 or so clones, with around 79% observed a single time. Trimming cost V 0 bases and J 7 bases, with 11 bases left between them. CDR1 is SGHNT and CDR2 is YYREEE in the germline V gene (reference sequence). The CDR3 has 14 residues. The rearrangement links TRBV5-4 to TRBJ1-5; maybe TRBD1 (6 bases). The clonotype comes from a male donor in good health and CMV-seropositive. The source material was PBMCs. The CDR3 bases are TGTGCCAGCAGCTTGGTTCCAGGGGAACAGCCCCAGCATTTT. It is translated as CASSLVPGEQPQHF.